Shown below are 9 T cell receptor beta chains from a single sample sequenced in a study of T-cell reconstitution after alpha-beta-depleted transplantation in children. Unique molecular identifiers were used to barcode this TCRbeta library. TCRdb reprocessed the PCR reads with MiXCR, giving one entry per CDR3 protein. This sample has fewer than 150,000 distinct CDR3 sequences, with around 9.8% found just once. Sequencing was performed on PBMCs, mostly from graft donor cells, taken 180 days after TCRalphabeta/CD19-depleted stem cell transplant. The origin of the receptors is a girl less than two years old who had a stem cell transplant for combined immunodeficiency, so the T cells may come from the graft donor.

This clonotype showed up just once. CDR3 residues: CASSPGVRGGEQYF. In nucleotides, the CDR3 is TGTGCCAGCAGCCCAGGGGTCAGGGGGGGGGAGCAGTACTTC. The J gene is TRBJ2-7, the V gene TRBV11-2, with D perhaps TRBD1 or TRBD2 (7 bases each). The V and J ends lost 5 bases and 7 bases respectively, with 18 bases between them. The CDR3 consists of 14 residues. The germline CDR1 and CDR2 sequences are SGHAT and FQNNGV.

This clonotype was detected a few times. V gene TRBV7-9 combines with J gene TRBJ2-5, with a possible D match to TRBD1 (5 bases). Trimming took 1 base from V and 2 from J, leaving 11 bases between them. This CDR3 is 15 amino acids long. CDR1 and CDR2 from the germline V gene are SEHNR and FQNEAQ (reference sequence). The CDR3 coding sequence is TGTGCCAGCAGCTTAGGACAGACTCAACAAGAGACCCAGTACTTC. Translating it yields CASSLGQTQQETQYF.

The rearrangement uses TRBV6-6 and TRBJ1-1; tentative D call: TRBD1 (5 bases). The V and J ends lost 4 bases and 8 bases respectively, with 11 bases between them. The CDR3 runs 12 residues. CDR1 is MNHNY and CDR2 is SVGAGI in the germline V gene (reference sequence). DNA for the CDR3: TGTGCCAGCAGTTTGACAGCTTTAGAAGCTTTCTTT. Amino acids: CASSLTALEAFF.

The rearrangement uses TRBV7-6 and TRBJ1-6; D is unclear. Trimming removed 2 bases from V and 0 bases from J, with 5 bases in between. CDR3 length: 15 amino acids. Germline CDR1 SGHVS, CDR2 FNYEAQ. For the CDR3, the DNA is TGTGCCAGCAGCTTACGCAGCTCCTATAATTCACCCCTCCACTTT. It yields the protein CASSLRSSYNSPLHF.

There are a few counts of this clonotype. CDR3 amino acids: CASSPAGRLFDEQFF. The CDR3 DNA reads TGTGCCAGCAGCCCCGCAGGGCGGTTATTCGATGAGCAGTTCTTC. The gene calls are TRBV7-6 and TRBJ2-1; perhaps TRBD1 as D (5 bases). Germline lookup yields CDR1 SGHVS and CDR2 FNYEAQ. The CDR3 consists of 15 residues. V was shortened by 5 bases and J by 8 bases, with 19 bases between the two germline ends. The whole variable domain, remainder taken from reference TRBV7-6 and TRBJ2-1, is GAGVSQSPRYKVTKRGQDVALRCDPISGHVSLYWYRQALGQGPEFLTYFNYEAQQDKSGLPNDRFSAERPEGSISTLTIQRTEQRDSAMYRCASSPAGRLFDEQFFGPGTRLTVL.

The gene calls are TRBV9 and TRBJ1-2; weak D call: TRBD1 (5 bases). V shed 2 bases and J shed 4 bases, with 15 bases lying between them. This CDR3 region has 15 residues. Germline values: CDR1 SGDLS, CDR2 YYNGEE. The CDR3: CASSVRWDGIYGYTF. CDR3 nucleotide sequence: TGTGCCAGCAGCGTTCGATGGGACGGGATCTATGGCTACACCTTC.

This chain connects TRBV29-1 to TRBJ1-5, with D possibly TRBD1 on 6 matching bases. This CDR3 is built from 13 residues. Trimming cost V 4 bases and J 5 bases, with 12 bases left between them. Germline V gives CDR1 SQVTM, CDR2 ANQGSEA. This CDR3 is CSVGKGVDQPQHF. The CDR3 nucleotides read TGCAGCGTTGGGAAGGGGGTCGATCAGCCCCAGCATTTT.

This clonotype was counted only a few times. The V call is TRBV6-1, the J call TRBJ2-7; 10 nucleotides match TRBD1. The ends lost 7 bases at V and 4 bases at J; junction bases unmatched: 10. The CDR3 loop spans 15 amino acids. Per germline, CDR1 MNHNS and CDR2 SASEGT. This CDR3 reads CASKPYRTGGYEQYF. The CDR3 DNA reads as TGTGCCAGCAAGCCCTATCGGACAGGGGGATACGAGCAGTACTTC.

This clonotype was observed a handful of times. The chain links TRBV7-9 to TRBJ1-2; D may be TRBD1 (5 bases). In germline, CDR1 is SEHNR, CDR2 FQNEAQ (reference sequence). Trimming left V 5 bases short and J 14 bases short, with 9 bases between. The CDR3 consists of 9 residues. The CDR3 nucleotides are TGTGCCAGCAGCCCCGGGGGGACCTTC. Translation gives CASSPGGTF.